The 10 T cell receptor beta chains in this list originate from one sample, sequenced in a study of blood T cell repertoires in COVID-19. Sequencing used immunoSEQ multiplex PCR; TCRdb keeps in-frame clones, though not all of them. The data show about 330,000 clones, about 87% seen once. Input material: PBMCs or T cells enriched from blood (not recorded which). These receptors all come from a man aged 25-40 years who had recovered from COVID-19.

This chain's CDR3 is CASSFADLGGYTF. CDR3 nucleotides: TGTGCCAGCAGTTTCGCGGATTTAGGTGGCTACACCTTC. The chain is built from TRBV12-3 or TRBV12-4 and TRBJ1-2; D remains unclear. V lost 3 bases to trimming and J lost 7 bases, with 12 bases between them. This CDR3 spans 13 amino acids.

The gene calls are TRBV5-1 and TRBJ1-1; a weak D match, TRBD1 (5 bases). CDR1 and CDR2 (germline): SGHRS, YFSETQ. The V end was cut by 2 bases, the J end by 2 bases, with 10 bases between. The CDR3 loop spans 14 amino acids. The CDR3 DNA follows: TGCGCCAGCAGCTTTGGACACCCAAACACTGAAGCTTTCTTT. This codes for CASSFGHPNTEAFF.

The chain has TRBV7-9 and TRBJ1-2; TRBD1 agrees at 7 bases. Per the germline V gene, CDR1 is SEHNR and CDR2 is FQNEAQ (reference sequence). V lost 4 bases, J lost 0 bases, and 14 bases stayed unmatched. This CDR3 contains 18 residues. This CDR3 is CASSSRVLGQAANYGYTF. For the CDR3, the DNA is TGTGCCAGCAGCTCCCGGGTCCTAGGACAGGCAGCTAACTATGGCTACACCTTC.

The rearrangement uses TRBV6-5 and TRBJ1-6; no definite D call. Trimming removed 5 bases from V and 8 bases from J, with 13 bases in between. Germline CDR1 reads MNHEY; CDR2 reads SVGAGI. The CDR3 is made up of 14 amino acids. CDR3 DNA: TGTGCCAGCAGTCTCCGGGAACAACATTCACCCCTCCACTTT. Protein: CASSLREQHSPLHF.

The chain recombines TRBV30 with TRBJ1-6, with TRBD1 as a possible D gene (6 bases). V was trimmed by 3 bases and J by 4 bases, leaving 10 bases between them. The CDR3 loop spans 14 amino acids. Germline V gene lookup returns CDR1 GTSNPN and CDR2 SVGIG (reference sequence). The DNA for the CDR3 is TGTGCCTGGAGGCCAGGGACATATAATTCACCCCTCCACTTT. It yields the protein CAWRPGTYNSPLHF.

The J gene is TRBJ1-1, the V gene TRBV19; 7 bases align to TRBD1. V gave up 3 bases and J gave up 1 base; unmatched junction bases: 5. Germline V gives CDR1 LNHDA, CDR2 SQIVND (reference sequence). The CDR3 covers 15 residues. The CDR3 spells CASSMTGRENTEAFF. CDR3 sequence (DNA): TGTGCCAGTAGTATGACAGGGCGGGAGAACACTGAAGCTTTCTTT.

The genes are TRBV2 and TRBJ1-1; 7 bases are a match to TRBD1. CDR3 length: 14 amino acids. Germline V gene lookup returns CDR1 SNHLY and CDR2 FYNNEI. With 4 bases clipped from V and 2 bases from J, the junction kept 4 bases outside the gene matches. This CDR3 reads CASSVDRANTEAFF. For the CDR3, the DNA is TGTGCCAGCAGTGTTGACAGGGCTAACACTGAAGCTTTCTTT.

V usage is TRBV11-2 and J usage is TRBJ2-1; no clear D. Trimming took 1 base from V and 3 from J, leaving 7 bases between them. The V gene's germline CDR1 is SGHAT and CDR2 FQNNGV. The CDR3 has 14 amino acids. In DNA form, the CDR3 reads TGTGCCAGCAGCTTAGGCAGGTACTACAATGAGCAGTTCTTC. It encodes CASSLGRYYNEQFF.

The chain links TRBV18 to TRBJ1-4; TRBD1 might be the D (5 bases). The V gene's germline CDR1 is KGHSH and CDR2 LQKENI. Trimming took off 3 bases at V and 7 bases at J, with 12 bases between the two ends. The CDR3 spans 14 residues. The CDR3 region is CASSPGQLGEKLFF. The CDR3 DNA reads TGTGCCAGCTCACCGGGGCAGCTTGGTGAAAAACTGTTTTTT.

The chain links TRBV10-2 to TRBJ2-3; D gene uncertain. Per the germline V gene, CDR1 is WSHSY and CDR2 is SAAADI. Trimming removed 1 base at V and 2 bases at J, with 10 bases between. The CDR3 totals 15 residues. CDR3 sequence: CASSEYSNPTDTQYF. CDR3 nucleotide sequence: TGCGCCAGCAGTGAGTACTCAAATCCCACAGATACGCAGTATTTT.